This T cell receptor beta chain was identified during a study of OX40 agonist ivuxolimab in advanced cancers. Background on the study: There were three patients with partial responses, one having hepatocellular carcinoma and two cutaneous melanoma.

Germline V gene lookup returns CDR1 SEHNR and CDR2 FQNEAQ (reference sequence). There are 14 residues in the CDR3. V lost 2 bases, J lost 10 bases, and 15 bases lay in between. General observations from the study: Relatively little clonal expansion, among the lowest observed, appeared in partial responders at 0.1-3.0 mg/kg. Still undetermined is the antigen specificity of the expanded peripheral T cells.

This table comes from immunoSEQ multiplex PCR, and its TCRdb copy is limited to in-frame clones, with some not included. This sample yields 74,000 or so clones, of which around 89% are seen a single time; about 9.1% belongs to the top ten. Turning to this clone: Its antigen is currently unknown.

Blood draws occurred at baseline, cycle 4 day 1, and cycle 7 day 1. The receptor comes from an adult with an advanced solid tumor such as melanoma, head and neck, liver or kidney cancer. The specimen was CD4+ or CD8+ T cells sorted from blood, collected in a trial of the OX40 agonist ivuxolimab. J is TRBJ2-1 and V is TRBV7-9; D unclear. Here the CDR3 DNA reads TGTGCCAGCAGCTTAAAAGGTTCGAGGCAGGAGCAGTTCTTC. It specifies CASSLKGSRQEQFF.